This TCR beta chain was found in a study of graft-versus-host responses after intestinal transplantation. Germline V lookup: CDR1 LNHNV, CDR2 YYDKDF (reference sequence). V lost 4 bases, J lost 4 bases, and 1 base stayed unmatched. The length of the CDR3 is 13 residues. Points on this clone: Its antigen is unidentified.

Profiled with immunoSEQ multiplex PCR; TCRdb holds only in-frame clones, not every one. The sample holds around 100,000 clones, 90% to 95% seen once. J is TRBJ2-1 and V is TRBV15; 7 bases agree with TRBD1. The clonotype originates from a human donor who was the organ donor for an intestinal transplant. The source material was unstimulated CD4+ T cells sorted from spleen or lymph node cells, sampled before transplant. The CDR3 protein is CATSTGQYNEQFF. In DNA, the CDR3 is TGTGCCACCAGCACGGGACAGTACAATGAGCAGTTCTTC.